Following are 9 T cell receptor beta chains from one sample sequenced in a study of T-cell reconstitution after alpha-beta-depleted transplantation in children. Unique molecular identifiers were built into the TCRbeta library. TCRdb re-called the PCR reads with MiXCR, one entry per CDR3 protein. The table records 600,000 or so distinct CDR3 sequences, more than 20% of them present only once. Source: PBMCs, mostly from graft donor cells, taken 360 days after TCRalphabeta/CD19-depleted stem cell transplant. The receptors come from a boy less than two years old who had a stem cell transplant for acute myeloid leukemia, so the T cells may come from the graft donor.

V and J are TRBV6-1 and TRBJ1-4; TRBD1 aligns across 7 bases. J lost 5 bases, V lost 6 bases, and 15 bases had no gene match. The CDR3 is 17 residues long. Per germline, CDR1 MNHNS and CDR2 SASEGT. The CDR3 region is CASRRRGKGGGNEKLFF. CDR3 bases: TGTGCCAGCAGACGCAGGGGGAAGGGTGGTGGAAATGAAAAACTGTTTTTT.

V is TRBV20-1 and J is TRBJ2-1; 12 positions agree with TRBD2. Trimming cost V 5 bases and J 3 bases; bases outside gene matches: 2. The germline V gene encodes CDR1 DFQATT and CDR2 SNEGSKA (reference sequence). The CDR3 runs 14 residues. CDR3 amino acids: CSAASGGDYNEQFF. The CDR3 DNA reads TGCAGTGCTGCTAGCGGGGGGGACTACAATGAGCAGTTCTTC.

This clonotype was counted a few times. The junction differs from germline at one of its ends, possibly a read error. The gene calls are TRBV12-3 or TRBV12-4 and TRBJ2-5; TRBD1 agrees at 8 bases. This CDR3 is 11 amino acids long. The CDR3 protein is CASSSWTGLHF. The CDR3 DNA is TGTGCCAGCAGTTCCTGGACAGGGTTACACTTC.

This chain joins TRBV20-1 and TRBJ2-1; 9 positions agree with TRBD2. Germline V gene lookup returns CDR1 DFQATT and CDR2 SNEGSKA (reference sequence). The CDR3 consists of 15 residues. J was trimmed by 4 bases and V by 0 bases; bases with no gene match: 4. CDR3 DNA: TGCAGTGCTAGAGATAGCGGGGGCCATTACAATGAGCAGTTCTTC. Amino acid sequence: CSARDSGGHYNEQFF.

This clonotype has a handful of counts. The rearrangement links TRBV6-5 to TRBJ1-5; no firm D call. The CDR3 covers 12 residues. The V gene's germline CDR1 is MNHEY and CDR2 SVGAGI. V dropped 0 bases and J dropped 10 bases, with 7 bases sitting between them. In DNA, the CDR3 is TGTGCCAGCAGTTACTCGCGCGGCCCCCAGCATTTT. The encoded protein is CASSYSRGPQHF.

A few counts support this clonotype. The gene calls are TRBV18 and TRBJ2-5; 9 bases map to TRBD1. Per germline, CDR1 KGHSH and CDR2 LQKENI. There are 15 residues in the CDR3. The J segment lost 4 bases and the V segment lost 5 bases, leaving 8 bases of the junction unmatched. DNA of the CDR3: TGTGCCAGCTCATCGAATCCGGGACAGGGAGAGACCCAGTACTTC. Encoded protein: CASSSNPGQGETQYF. The variable domain in full, completed from reference TRBV18 and TRBJ2-5, reads NAGVMQNPRHLVRRRGQEARLRCSPMKGHSHVYWYRQLPEEGLKFMVYLQKENIIDESGMPKERFSAEFPKEGPSILRIQQVVRGDSAAYFCASSSNPGQGETQYFGPGTRLLVL.

This clonotype was seen more than once but under ten times. The chain carries TRBV4-3 and TRBJ2-7; 9 positions agree with TRBD2. V lost 3 bases and J lost 2; bases outside the gene matches: 5. The CDR3 has 15 amino acids. Germline V CDR1 and CDR2: LGHNA, YSLEER. CDR3 loop: CASSQAGGTTYEQYF. The CDR3 nucleotides read TGCGCCAGCAGCCAGGCGGGGGGGACTACCTACGAGCAGTACTTC.

This clonotype has at least ten counts. The V gene is TRBV11-2, the J gene TRBJ2-5; no clear D. This CDR3 has 13 residues. Trimming pared 3 bases from V and 5 bases from J, leaving 10 bases between. CDR1 and CDR2 (germline): SGHAT, FQNNGV. The chain's CDR3 is CASSFGFTETQYF. CDR3 in DNA: TGTGCCAGCAGCTTTGGGTTTACGGAGACCCAGTACTTC.

V usage is TRBV11-2 and J usage is TRBJ2-3, with D uncertain. The CDR3 covers 13 residues. The germline V gene encodes CDR1 SGHAT and CDR2 FQNNGV. Deletions cut 7 bases from V and 5 bases from J, with 13 bases between. The chain's CDR3 is CASTSLLEDTQYF. The DNA for the CDR3 is TGTGCCAGCACCAGCCTCTTGGAAGATACGCAGTATTTT.